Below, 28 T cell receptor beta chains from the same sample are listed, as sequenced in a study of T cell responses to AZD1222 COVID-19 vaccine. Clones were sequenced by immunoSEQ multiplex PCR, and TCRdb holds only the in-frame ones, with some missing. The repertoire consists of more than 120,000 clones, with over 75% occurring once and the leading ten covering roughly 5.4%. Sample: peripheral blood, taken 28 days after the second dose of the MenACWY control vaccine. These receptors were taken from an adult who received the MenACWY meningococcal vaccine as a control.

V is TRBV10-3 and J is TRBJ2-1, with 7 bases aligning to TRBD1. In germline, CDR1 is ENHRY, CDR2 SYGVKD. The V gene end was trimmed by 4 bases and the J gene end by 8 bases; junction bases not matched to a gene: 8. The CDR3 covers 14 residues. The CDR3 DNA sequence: TGTGCCATCAGTGTTGGGCAGGGGGTAGATGAGCAGTTCTTC. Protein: CAISVGQGVDEQFF.

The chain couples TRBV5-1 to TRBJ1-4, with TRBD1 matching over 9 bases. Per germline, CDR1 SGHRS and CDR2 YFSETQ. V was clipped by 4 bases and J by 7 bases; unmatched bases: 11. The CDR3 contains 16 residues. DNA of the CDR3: TGCGCCAGCAGCACCACAGGGGGCGGGAAAGGTGAAAAACTGTTTTTT. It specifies CASSTTGGGKGEKLFF.

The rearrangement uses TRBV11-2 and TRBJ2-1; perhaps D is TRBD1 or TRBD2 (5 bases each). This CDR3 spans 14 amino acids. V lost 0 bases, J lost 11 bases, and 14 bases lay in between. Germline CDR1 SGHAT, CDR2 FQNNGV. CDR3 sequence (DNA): TGTGCCAGCAGCTTAGACCCCTGGGGGACCAAGCAGTTCTTC. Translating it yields CASSLDPWGTKQFF.

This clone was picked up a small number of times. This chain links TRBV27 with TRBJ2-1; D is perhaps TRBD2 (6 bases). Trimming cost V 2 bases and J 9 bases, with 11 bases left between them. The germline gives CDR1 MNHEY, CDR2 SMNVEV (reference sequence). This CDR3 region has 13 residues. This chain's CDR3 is CASSLGTYGEQFF. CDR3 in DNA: TGTGCCAGCAGTTTAGGGACTTACGGTGAGCAGTTCTTC.

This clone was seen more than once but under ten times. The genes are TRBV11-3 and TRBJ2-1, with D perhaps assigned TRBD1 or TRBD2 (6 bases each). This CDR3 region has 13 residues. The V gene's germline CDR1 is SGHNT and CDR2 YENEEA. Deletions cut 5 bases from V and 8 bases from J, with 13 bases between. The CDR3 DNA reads TGTGCCAGCAGCCTAGGGGGGCTAGATGAGCAGTTCTTC. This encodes CASSLGGLDEQFF.

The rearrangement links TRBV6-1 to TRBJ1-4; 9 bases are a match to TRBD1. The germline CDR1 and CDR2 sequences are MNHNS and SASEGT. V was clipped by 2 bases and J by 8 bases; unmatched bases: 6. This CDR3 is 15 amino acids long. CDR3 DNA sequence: TGTGCCAGCAGTGAATCGACAGGGGGAGGAGAAAAACTGTTTTTT. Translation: CASSESTGGGEKLFF.

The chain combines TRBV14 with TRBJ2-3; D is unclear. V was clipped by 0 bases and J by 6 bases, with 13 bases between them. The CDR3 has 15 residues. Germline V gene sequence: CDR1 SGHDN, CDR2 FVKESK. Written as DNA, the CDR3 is TGTGCCAGCAGCCAAGATCGGGCCCGTGGGGATACGCAGTATTTT. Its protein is CASSQDRARGDTQYF.

DNA of the CDR3: TGTGCCAGCAGCCAAACATTCTCTGGAAACACCATATATTTT. It codes for CASSQTFSGNTIYF. The chain employs TRBV14 and TRBJ1-3; D call uncertain. Between the trimmed V and J ends, which lost 2 bases and 0 bases, there was a span of 5 bases. The CDR3 runs to 14 residues. Germline loops: CDR1 SGHDN, CDR2 FVKESK.

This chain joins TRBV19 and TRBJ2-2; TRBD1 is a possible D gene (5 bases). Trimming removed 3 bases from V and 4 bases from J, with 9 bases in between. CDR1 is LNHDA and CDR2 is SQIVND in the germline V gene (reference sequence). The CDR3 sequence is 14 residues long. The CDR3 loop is CASSIDRSTGELFF. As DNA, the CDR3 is TGTGCCAGTAGTATTGACAGAAGCACCGGGGAGCTGTTTTTT.

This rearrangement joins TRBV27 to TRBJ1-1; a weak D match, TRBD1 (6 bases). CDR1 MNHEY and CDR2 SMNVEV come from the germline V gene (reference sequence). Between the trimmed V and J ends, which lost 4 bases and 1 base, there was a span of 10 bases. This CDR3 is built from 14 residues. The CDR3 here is CASSSRGGNTEAFF. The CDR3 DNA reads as TGTGCCAGCAGTTCAAGGGGGGGGAACACTGAAGCTTTCTTT.

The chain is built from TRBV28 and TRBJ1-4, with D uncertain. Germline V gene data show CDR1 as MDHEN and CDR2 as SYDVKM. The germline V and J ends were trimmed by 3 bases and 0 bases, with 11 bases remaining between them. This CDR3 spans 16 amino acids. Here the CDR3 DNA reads TGTGCCAGCAGTTTTCCTGGGAGTGCAACTAATGAAAAACTGTTTTTT. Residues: CASSFPGSATNEKLFF.

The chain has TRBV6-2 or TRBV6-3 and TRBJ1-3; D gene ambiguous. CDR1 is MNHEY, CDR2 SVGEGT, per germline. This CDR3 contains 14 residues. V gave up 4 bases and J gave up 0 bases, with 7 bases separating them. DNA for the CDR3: TGTGCCAGCAGTTCTGCCTTCTCTGGAAACACCATATATTTT. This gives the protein CASSSAFSGNTIYF.

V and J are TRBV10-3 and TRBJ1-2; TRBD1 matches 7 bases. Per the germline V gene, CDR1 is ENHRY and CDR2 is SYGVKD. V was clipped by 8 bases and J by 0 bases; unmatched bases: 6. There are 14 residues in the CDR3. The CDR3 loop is CAIGRTGTNYGYTF. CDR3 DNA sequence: TGTGCCATCGGTCGGACAGGAACTAACTATGGCTACACCTTC.

The CDR3, as DNA: TGTGCCACCAGAGGGGACACTGAAGCTTTCTTT. Its translation is CATRGDTEAFF. The genes are TRBV24-1 and TRBJ1-1, with a tentative D call TRBD1 (5 bases). CDR1 is KGHDR and CDR2 is SFDVKD in the germline V gene. CDR3 size: 11 residues. Between the trimmed V and J ends, which lost 7 bases and 3 bases, there was a span of 5 bases.

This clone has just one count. As DNA, the CDR3 is TGTGCCAGCACCCCCCCTAGCGGGGGAATCAATGAGCAGTTCTTC. This gives the protein CASTPPSGGINEQFF. The rearrangement links TRBV6-5 to TRBJ2-1; 10 nucleotides match TRBD2. The CDR3 has 15 amino acids. From germline, CDR1 is MNHEY and CDR2 SVGAGI. Trimming removed 7 bases from V and 6 bases from J; junction bases left unmatched: 9.

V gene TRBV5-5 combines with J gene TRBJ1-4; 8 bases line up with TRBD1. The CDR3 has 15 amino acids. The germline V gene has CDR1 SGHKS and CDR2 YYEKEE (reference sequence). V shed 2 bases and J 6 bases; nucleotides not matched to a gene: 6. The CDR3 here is CASSFLPGGYEKLFF. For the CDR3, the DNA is TGTGCCAGCAGCTTCCTTCCAGGGGGCTATGAAAAACTGTTTTTT.

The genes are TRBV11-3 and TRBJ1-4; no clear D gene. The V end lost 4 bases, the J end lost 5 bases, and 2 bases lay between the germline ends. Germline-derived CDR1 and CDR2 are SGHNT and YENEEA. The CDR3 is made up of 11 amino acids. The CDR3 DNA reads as TGTGCCAGCAGCTCGAATGAAAAACTGTTTTTT. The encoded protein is CASSSNEKLFF.

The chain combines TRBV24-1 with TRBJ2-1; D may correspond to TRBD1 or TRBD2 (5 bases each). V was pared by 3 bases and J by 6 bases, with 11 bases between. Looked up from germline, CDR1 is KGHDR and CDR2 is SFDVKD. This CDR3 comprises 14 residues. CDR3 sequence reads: CATSDPGTPNEQFF. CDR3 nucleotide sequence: TGTGCCACCAGTGATCCCGGGACCCCCAATGAGCAGTTCTTC.

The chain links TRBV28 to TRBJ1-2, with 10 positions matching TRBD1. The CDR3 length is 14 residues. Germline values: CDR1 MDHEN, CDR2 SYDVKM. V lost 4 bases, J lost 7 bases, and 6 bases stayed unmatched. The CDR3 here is CASSSSGTGAGYTF. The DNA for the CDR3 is TGTGCCAGCAGTTCGTCCGGGACAGGGGCTGGCTACACCTTC.

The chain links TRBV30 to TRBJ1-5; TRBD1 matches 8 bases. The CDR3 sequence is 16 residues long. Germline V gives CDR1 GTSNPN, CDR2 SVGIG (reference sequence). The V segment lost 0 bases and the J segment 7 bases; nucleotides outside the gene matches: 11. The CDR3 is CAWSVRGQGGYQPQHF. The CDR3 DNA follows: TGTGCCTGGAGTGTACGAGGACAGGGAGGTTACCAGCCCCAGCATTTT.

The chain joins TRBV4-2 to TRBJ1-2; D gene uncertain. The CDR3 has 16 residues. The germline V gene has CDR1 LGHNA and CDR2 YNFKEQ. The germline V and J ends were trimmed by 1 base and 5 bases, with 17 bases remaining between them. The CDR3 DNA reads TGTGCCAGCAGCCAAGTCGAGGGTCCGACCGTTTATGGCTACACCTTC. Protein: CASSQVEGPTVYGYTF.

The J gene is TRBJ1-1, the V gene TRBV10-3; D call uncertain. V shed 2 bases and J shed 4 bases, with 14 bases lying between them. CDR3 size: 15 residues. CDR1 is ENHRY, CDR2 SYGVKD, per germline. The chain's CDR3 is CAISEPPWLFTEAFF. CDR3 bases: TGTGCCATCAGTGAGCCTCCCTGGCTGTTCACTGAAGCTTTCTTT.

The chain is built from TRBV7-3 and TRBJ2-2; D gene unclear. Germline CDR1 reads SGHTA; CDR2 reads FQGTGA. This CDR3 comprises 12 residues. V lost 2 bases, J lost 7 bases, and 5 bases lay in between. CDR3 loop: CASSLSGGELFF. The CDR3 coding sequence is TGTGCCAGCAGCTTATCTGGCGGGGAGCTGTTTTTT. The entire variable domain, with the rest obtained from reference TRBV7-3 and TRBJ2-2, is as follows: GAGVSQTPSNKVTEKGKYVELRCDPISGHTALYWYRQSLGQGPEFLIYFQGTGAADDSGLPNDRFFAVRPEGSVSTLKIQRTERGDSAVYLCASSLSGGELFFGEGSRLTVL.

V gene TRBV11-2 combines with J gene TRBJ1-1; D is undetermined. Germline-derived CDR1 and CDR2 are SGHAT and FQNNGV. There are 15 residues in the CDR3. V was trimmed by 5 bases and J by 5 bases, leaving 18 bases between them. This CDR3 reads CASSPGTTMETEAFF. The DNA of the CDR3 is TGTGCCAGCAGCCCCGGCACAACGATGGAAACTGAAGCTTTCTTT. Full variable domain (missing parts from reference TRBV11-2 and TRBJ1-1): EAGVAQSPRYKIIEKRQSVAFWCNPISGHATLYWYQQILGQGPKLLIQFQNNGVVDDSQLPKDRFSAERLKGVDSTLKIQPAKLEDSAVYLCASSPGTTMETEAFFGQGTRLTVV.

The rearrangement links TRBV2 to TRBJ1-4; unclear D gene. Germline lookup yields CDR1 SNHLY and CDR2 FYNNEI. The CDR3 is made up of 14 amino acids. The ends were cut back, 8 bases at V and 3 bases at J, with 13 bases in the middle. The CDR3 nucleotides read TGTGCCAGCCATCTTCAGAACTCTAATGAAAAACTGTTTTTT. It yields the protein CASHLQNSNEKLFF.

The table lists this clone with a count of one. The CDR3 loop reads CASSEGGTSETQYF. The DNA for the CDR3 is TGTGCCAGCAGTGAAGGCGGCACTTCAGAGACCCAGTACTTC. The J gene is TRBJ2-5, the V gene TRBV6-1; D not resolved. The CDR3 sequence is 14 residues long. V was cut by 1 base and J by 4 bases, with 10 bases left in between. Germline V gene data show CDR1 as MNHNS and CDR2 as SASEGT.

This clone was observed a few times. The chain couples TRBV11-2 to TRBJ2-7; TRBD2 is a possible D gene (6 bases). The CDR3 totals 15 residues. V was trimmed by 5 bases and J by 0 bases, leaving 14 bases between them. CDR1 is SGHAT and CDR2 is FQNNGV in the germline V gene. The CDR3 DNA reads TGTGCCAGCAGCGAAGATGGGAGGATCTCCTACGAGCAGTACTTC. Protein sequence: CASSEDGRISYEQYF.

This chain's CDR3 is CASSHGESNQPQHF. The CDR3 nucleotides read TGTGCCAGCTCACACGGGGAAAGCAATCAGCCCCAGCATTTT. The chain uses TRBV18 and TRBJ1-5, with D unclear. Germline V lookup: CDR1 KGHSH, CDR2 LQKENI. Trimming stripped 4 bases from V and 1 base from J, with 8 bases between. The CDR3 extends over 14 amino acids.